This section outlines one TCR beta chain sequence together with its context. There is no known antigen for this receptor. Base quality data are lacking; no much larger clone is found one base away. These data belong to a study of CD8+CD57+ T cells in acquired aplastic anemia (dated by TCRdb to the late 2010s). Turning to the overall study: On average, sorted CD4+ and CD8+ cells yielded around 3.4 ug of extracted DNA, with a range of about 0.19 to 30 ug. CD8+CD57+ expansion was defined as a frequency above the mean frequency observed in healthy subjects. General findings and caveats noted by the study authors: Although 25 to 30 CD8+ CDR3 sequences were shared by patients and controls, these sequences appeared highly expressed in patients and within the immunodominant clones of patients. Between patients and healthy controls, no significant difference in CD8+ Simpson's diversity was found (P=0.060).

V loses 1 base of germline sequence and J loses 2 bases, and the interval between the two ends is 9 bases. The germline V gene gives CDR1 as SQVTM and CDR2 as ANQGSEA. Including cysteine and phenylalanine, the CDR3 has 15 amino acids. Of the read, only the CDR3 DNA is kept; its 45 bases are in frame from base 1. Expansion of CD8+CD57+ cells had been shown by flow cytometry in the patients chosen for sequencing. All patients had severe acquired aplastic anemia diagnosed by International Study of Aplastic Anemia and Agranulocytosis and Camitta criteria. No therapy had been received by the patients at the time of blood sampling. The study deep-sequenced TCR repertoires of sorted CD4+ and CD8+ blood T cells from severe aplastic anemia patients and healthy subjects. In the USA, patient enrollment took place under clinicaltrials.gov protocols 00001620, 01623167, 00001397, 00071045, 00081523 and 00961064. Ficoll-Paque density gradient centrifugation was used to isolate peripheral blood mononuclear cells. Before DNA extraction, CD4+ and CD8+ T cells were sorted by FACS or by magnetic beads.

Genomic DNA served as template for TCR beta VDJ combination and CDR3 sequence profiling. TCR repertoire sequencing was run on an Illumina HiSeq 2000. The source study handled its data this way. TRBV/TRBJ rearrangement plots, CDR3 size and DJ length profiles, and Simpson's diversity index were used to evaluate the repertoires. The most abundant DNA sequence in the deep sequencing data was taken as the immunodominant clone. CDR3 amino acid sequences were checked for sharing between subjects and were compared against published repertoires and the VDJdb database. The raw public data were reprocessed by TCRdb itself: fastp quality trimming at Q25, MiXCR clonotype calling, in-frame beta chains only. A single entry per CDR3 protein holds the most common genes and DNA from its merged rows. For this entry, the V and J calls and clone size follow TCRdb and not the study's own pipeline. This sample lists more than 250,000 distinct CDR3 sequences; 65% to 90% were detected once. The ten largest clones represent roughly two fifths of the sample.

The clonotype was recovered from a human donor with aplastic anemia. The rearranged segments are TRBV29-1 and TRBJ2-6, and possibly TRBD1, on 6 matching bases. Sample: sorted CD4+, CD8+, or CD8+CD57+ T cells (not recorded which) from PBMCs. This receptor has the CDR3 CSVEGQGTGANVLTF. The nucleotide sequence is TGCAGCGTTGAAGGGCAGGGGACTGGGGCCAACGTCCTGACTTTC. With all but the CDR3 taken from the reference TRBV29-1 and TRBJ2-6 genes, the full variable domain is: SAVISQKPSRDICQRGTSLTIQCQVDSQVTMMFWYRQQPGQSLTLIATANQGSEATYESGFVIDKFPISRPNLTFSTLTVSNMSPEDSSIYLCSVEGQGTGANVLTFGAGSRLTVL.